The rows below give T cell receptor beta chains drawn from one sample of a study of identical twins. Each CDR3 protein is one row after TCRdb ran MiXCR on the 5' RACE reads. The repertoire holds 240,000 or so distinct CDR3 sequences, with 8% to 11% as singletons. The sequencing sample was made of memory T cells sorted from blood. Every receptor here comes from a man between 45 and 60 years old in good health. Both conserved end residues are part of each CDR3. Fields, in order: J gene, D gene, clone size, V gene, CDR3 protein, CDR3 DNA. A D gene is named only where the DNA matches it firmly. The size entry is marked missing in some rows and otherwise reads once, few, many or a size class.

j_call: TRBJ1-1
d_call: .
clone_size: .
v_call: TRBV7-2
cdr3_aa: CASSLDLGRGAFF
cdr3_nt: TGTGCCAGCAGCTTAGATCTGGGCAGGGGAGCTTTCTTT

j_call: TRBJ2-3
d_call: TRBD2
clone_size: many
v_call: TRBV11-3
cdr3_aa: CASSPSGRTTDTQYF
cdr3_nt: TGTGCCAGCAGCCCTAGCGGGAGGACCACAGATACGCAGTATTTT

j_call: TRBJ2-1
d_call: TRBD1
clone_size: .
v_call: TRBV2
cdr3_aa: CASSERLGQYNEQFF
cdr3_nt: TGTGCCAGCAGTGAACGATTGGGACAGTACAATGAGCAGTTCTTC

j_call: TRBJ2-7
d_call: .
clone_size: many
v_call: TRBV7-8
cdr3_aa: CASSPPPGQGKAYEQYF
cdr3_nt: TGTGCCAGCAGCCCTCCACCGGGGCAGGGTAAAGCCTACGAGCAGTACTTC

j_call: TRBJ1-6
d_call: .
clone_size: few
v_call: TRBV6-5
cdr3_aa: CASSYSLNNSPLHF
cdr3_nt: TGTGCCAGCAGTTACTCGTTGAATAATTCACCCCTCCACTTT

j_call: TRBJ2-1
d_call: TRBD2
clone_size: many
v_call: TRBV7-2
cdr3_aa: CASSRGKTSGRPIEQFF
cdr3_nt: TGTGCCAGCAGCCGGGGGAAGACTAGCGGGAGACCGATTGAGCAGTTCTTC

j_call: TRBJ2-2
d_call: TRBD1
clone_size: many
v_call: TRBV2
cdr3_aa: CASRSTGGRHTGELFF
cdr3_nt: TGTGCCAGCAGATCGACAGGGGGGAGGCACACCGGGGAGCTGTTTTTT

j_call: TRBJ2-5
d_call: TRBD2
clone_size: .
v_call: TRBV6-6
cdr3_aa: CAGGYQETQYF
cdr3_nt: TGTGCGGGGGGGTATCAAGAGACCCAGTACTTC

j_call: TRBJ2-1
d_call: .
clone_size: many
v_call: TRBV12-3/TRBV12-4
cdr3_aa: CASLIGGGRDEQFF
cdr3_nt: TGTGCCAGCCTTATTGGGGGGGGCCGCGATGAGCAGTTCTTC

j_call: TRBJ1-6
d_call: TRBD1
clone_size: .
v_call: TRBV6-2/TRBV6-3
cdr3_aa: CASSSATGNTSPLHF
cdr3_nt: TGTGCCAGCAGTTCCGCGACAGGGAATACGTCACCCCTCCACTTT

j_call: TRBJ2-1
d_call: .
clone_size: many
v_call: TRBV11-2
cdr3_aa: CASSLEAGQQFF
cdr3_nt: TGTGCCAGCAGCTTAGAGGCAGGGCAGCAGTTCTTC

j_call: TRBJ2-1
d_call: TRBD2
clone_size: .
v_call: TRBV6-2/TRBV6-3
cdr3_aa: CASSRWAAGSSNEQFF
cdr3_nt: TGTGCCAGCAGCCGTTGGGCAGCGGGGTCCTCCAATGAGCAGTTCTTC

j_call: TRBJ2-7
d_call: TRBD2
clone_size: few
v_call: TRBV7-2
cdr3_aa: CASSSSIAGSYEQYF
cdr3_nt: TGTGCCAGCAGCTCGTCAATAGCGGGATCGTACGAGCAGTACTTC

j_call: TRBJ1-1
d_call: .
clone_size: many
v_call: TRBV3-1
cdr3_aa: CASKGIELNTEAFF
cdr3_nt: TGTGCCAGCAAGGGGATAGAATTGAACACTGAAGCTTTCTTT

j_call: TRBJ1-5
d_call: TRBD1
clone_size: many
v_call: TRBV7-2
cdr3_aa: CASSLVGQFSNQPQHF
cdr3_nt: TGTGCCAGCAGCTTAGTGGGACAGTTTAGCAATCAGCCCCAGCATTTT

j_call: TRBJ2-1
d_call: .
clone_size: many
v_call: TRBV6-2/TRBV6-3
cdr3_aa: CASSGGRRGEEQFF
cdr3_nt: TGTGCCAGCAGTGGCGGGCGTCGCGGGGAGGAGCAGTTCTTC

j_call: TRBJ2-4
d_call: TRBD1
clone_size: few
v_call: TRBV24-1
cdr3_aa: CATSEGQGLRNIQYF
cdr3_nt: TGTGCCACCAGTGAGGGACAGGGACTAAGGAACATTCAGTACTTC

j_call: TRBJ2-1
d_call: TRBD1
clone_size: many
v_call: TRBV10-3
cdr3_aa: CAISESRTGRNEQFF
cdr3_nt: TGTGCCATCAGTGAGAGCCGGACAGGGCGGAATGAGCAGTTCTTC

j_call: TRBJ2-5
d_call: .
clone_size: many
v_call: TRBV11-2
cdr3_aa: CASSPLLTNQETQYF
cdr3_nt: TGTGCCAGCAGCCCCCTACTGACAAACCAAGAGACCCAGTACTTC

j_call: TRBJ1-3
d_call: TRBD1
clone_size: .
v_call: TRBV9
cdr3_aa: CASSPGGAGLYSGNTIYF
cdr3_nt: TGTGCCAGCAGCCCAGGGGGGGCAGGTTTATACTCTGGAAACACCATATATTTT

j_call: TRBJ1-1
d_call: .
clone_size: .
v_call: TRBV30
cdr3_aa: CAWKGPGIPTEAFF
cdr3_nt: TGTGCCTGGAAGGGGCCAGGGATCCCCACTGAAGCTTTCTTT

j_call: TRBJ1-1
d_call: .
clone_size: many
v_call: TRBV7-8
cdr3_aa: CASSRPRSRENTEAFF
cdr3_nt: TGTGCCAGCAGCCGTCCGAGGAGCAGGGAGAACACTGAAGCTTTCTTT

j_call: TRBJ1-4
d_call: .
clone_size: few
v_call: TRBV27
cdr3_aa: CASKSTGRNEKLFF
cdr3_nt: TGTGCCAGCAAATCAACGGGGCGTAATGAAAAACTGTTTTTT

j_call: TRBJ2-6
d_call: .
clone_size: .
v_call: TRBV10-3
cdr3_aa: CSISEIGGGANVLTF
cdr3_nt: TGTTCCATCAGTGAGATCGGGGGTGGGGCCAACGTCCTGACTTTC

j_call: TRBJ2-3
d_call: .
clone_size: few
v_call: TRBV6-1
cdr3_aa: CASSPGGPLPQYF
cdr3_nt: TGTGCCAGCAGTCCCGGGGGGCCTCTCCCGCAGTATTTT

j_call: TRBJ2-1
d_call: .
clone_size: .
v_call: TRBV7-2
cdr3_aa: CASSLGVGGSYNEQFF
cdr3_nt: TGTGCCAGCAGCTTAGGCGTAGGAGGATCCTACAATGAGCAGTTCTTC

j_call: TRBJ2-7
d_call: TRBD2
clone_size: .
v_call: TRBV20-1
cdr3_aa: CSAATSGMFGEQYF
cdr3_nt: TGCAGTGCCGCAACTAGCGGGATGTTTGGCGAGCAGTACTTC

j_call: TRBJ2-3
d_call: TRBD1
clone_size: .
v_call: TRBV4-3
cdr3_aa: CASSLGDRETSSQYF
cdr3_nt: TGCGCCAGCAGCCTGGGGGACAGGGAGACCTCATCGCAGTATTTT

j_call: TRBJ2-1
d_call: TRBD2
clone_size: .
v_call: TRBV12-3/TRBV12-4
cdr3_aa: CASTYGTSGVNEQFF
cdr3_nt: TGTGCCAGCACTTACGGGACTAGCGGGGTTAATGAGCAGTTCTTC

j_call: TRBJ2-2
d_call: .
clone_size: few
v_call: TRBV4-3
cdr3_aa: CASSQEGHGVAGELFF
cdr3_nt: TGCGCCAGCAGCCAAGAGGGACATGGGGTAGCCGGGGAGCTGTTTTTT

j_call: TRBJ2-4
d_call: TRBD2
clone_size: many
v_call: TRBV15
cdr3_aa: CATSRVAGLAKNIQYF
cdr3_nt: TGTGCCACCAGCAGAGTAGCGGGGCTAGCCAAAAACATTCAGTACTTC

j_call: TRBJ2-7
d_call: TRBD1
clone_size: many
v_call: TRBV5-1
cdr3_aa: CASSLQGASSYEQYF
cdr3_nt: TGCGCCAGCAGCTTGCAGGGGGCCTCCTCCTACGAGCAGTACTTC

j_call: TRBJ1-4
d_call: .
clone_size: .
v_call: TRBV20-1
cdr3_aa: CSARKGPTNEKLFF
cdr3_nt: TGCAGTGCTAGGAAGGGGCCCACTAATGAAAAACTGTTTTTT

j_call: TRBJ2-6
d_call: TRBD2
clone_size: many
v_call: TRBV7-2
cdr3_aa: CASSLVRAGGLGANVLTF
cdr3_nt: TGTGCCAGCAGCTTAGTGCGAGCGGGGGGGCTTGGGGCCAACGTCCTGACTTTC

j_call: TRBJ1-1
d_call: .
clone_size: many
v_call: TRBV6-2/TRBV6-3
cdr3_aa: CASSATTNTEAFF
cdr3_nt: TGTGCCAGCAGTGCAACAACGAACACTGAAGCTTTCTTT

j_call: TRBJ2-3
d_call: .
clone_size: .
v_call: TRBV4-3
cdr3_aa: CASGSSPDTQYF
cdr3_nt: TGCGCCAGCGGGAGTAGTCCAGATACGCAGTATTTT

j_call: TRBJ2-2
d_call: .
clone_size: many
v_call: TRBV12-3/TRBV12-4
cdr3_aa: CASSFRRDTHTGELFF
cdr3_nt: TGTGCCAGCAGTTTTCGGAGGGATACACACACCGGGGAGCTGTTTTTT

j_call: TRBJ2-7
d_call: .
clone_size: .
v_call: TRBV20-1
cdr3_aa: CSVQRGQGLYEQYF
cdr3_nt: TGCAGTGTTCAGCGGGGTCAGGGGTTATACGAGCAGTACTTC

j_call: TRBJ2-7
d_call: TRBD1
clone_size: .
v_call: TRBV7-9
cdr3_aa: CASRKDRADHEQYF
cdr3_nt: TGTGCCAGCAGAAAGGACAGGGCCGACCACGAGCAGTACTTC

j_call: TRBJ2-3
d_call: .
clone_size: many
v_call: TRBV7-2
cdr3_aa: CASSSRTDTQYF
cdr3_nt: TGTGCCAGCAGCTCCCGCACAGATACGCAGTATTTT

j_call: TRBJ2-5
d_call: .
clone_size: many
v_call: TRBV5-1
cdr3_aa: CASSLGTSTSQETQYF
cdr3_nt: TGCGCCAGCAGCTTGGGTACCTCGACAAGTCAAGAGACCCAGTACTTC

j_call: TRBJ2-7
d_call: TRBD2
clone_size: .
v_call: TRBV7-6
cdr3_aa: CASSLDTSGLYEQYF
cdr3_nt: TGTGCCAGCAGCTTAGATACTAGCGGCTTATACGAGCAGTACTTC

j_call: TRBJ1-5
d_call: .
clone_size: .
v_call: TRBV19
cdr3_aa: CASSYLIGWRDQPQHF
cdr3_nt: TGTGCCAGTAGTTATCTCATCGGATGGAGAGATCAGCCCCAGCATTTT

j_call: TRBJ2-1
d_call: TRBD2
clone_size: many
v_call: TRBV20-1
cdr3_aa: CSARDYREGHNEQFF
cdr3_nt: TGCAGTGCTAGAGATTATCGGGAGGGCCACAATGAGCAGTTCTTC

j_call: TRBJ2-4
d_call: .
clone_size: .
v_call: TRBV6-2/TRBV6-3
cdr3_aa: CASRTDSYAPSYF
cdr3_nt: TGTGCCAGCAGGACCGACAGCTATGCCCCTTCGTACTTC

j_call: TRBJ2-1
d_call: TRBD2
clone_size: medium-sized
v_call: TRBV6-2/TRBV6-3
cdr3_aa: CASRTSRLAGEVNEQFF
cdr3_nt: TGTGCCAGCAGAACGAGTAGACTAGCGGGAGAAGTCAATGAGCAGTTCTTC

j_call: TRBJ1-2
d_call: .
clone_size: few
v_call: TRBV20-1
cdr3_aa: CSASLPGYGYTF
cdr3_nt: TGCAGTGCTAGCCTCCCAGGCTATGGCTACACCTTC

j_call: TRBJ2-2
d_call: .
clone_size: many
v_call: TRBV5-1
cdr3_aa: CASSDGGTGYTGELFF
cdr3_nt: TGCGCCAGCAGCGACGGGGGTACAGGGTACACCGGGGAGCTGTTTTTT

j_call: TRBJ2-2
d_call: .
clone_size: many
v_call: TRBV5-5
cdr3_aa: CASSLGPSPNTGELFF
cdr3_nt: TGTGCCAGCAGCTTAGGACCCAGTCCGAACACCGGGGAGCTGTTTTTT

j_call: TRBJ2-7
d_call: TRBD1
clone_size: many
v_call: TRBV29-1
cdr3_aa: CSVESGTGTEQYF
cdr3_nt: TGCAGCGTTGAGTCCGGGACAGGGACCGAGCAGTACTTC

j_call: TRBJ2-7
d_call: .
clone_size: many
v_call: TRBV29-1
cdr3_aa: CSAENPRSYEQYF
cdr3_nt: TGCAGCGCTGAGAACCCCAGGAGCTACGAGCAGTACTTC